This T cell receptor (beta chain) was identified in a study of T cells in Graves' hyperthyroidism and ophthalmopathy. On the study more broadly: Peripheral blood draws took place at initial diagnosis, ahead of any treatment.

This clonotype was counted at least ten times. The antigen is unknown. Template material for amplifying TCR beta CDR3 regions consisted of RNA transcripts. First-round RT-PCR with HTBI primers amplified the TCR CDR3 region. TCRdb fed the multiplex PCR reads into MiXCR, producing one record per CDR3 protein. The sample lists 620,000 or so distinct CDR3 sequences, approximately 14% occurring once. Germline V lookup: CDR1 SEHNR, CDR2 FQNEAQ (reference sequence). This CDR3 has 17 amino acids. Trimming took off 4 bases at V and 2 bases at J, with 20 bases between the two ends. Pregnant or lactating patients were excluded, as were those with uncontrolled infection or other autoimmune disease. Study-level results: In simple terms, a model built on 13 V-J features told ophthalmopathy apart from stable hyperthyroidism. Most clonotypes that expanded in the thyroid above 0.001 also showed up in blood.

Specimen: blood. The clonotype originates from a woman in her fifties or sixties with Graves' ophthalmopathy. The chain carries TRBV7-9 and TRBJ1-2, with unresolved D. CDR3 bases: TGTGCCAGCAGCTCCGCGGTTTTCGGCGATTCCAACTATGGCTACACCTTC. It translates to CASSSAVFGDSNYGYTF.